Following are 21 T cell receptor beta chains from one sample sequenced in a study of human T cells and chemical hapten exposure. Time point specified: patch test 3, about 24 weeks after DPC sensitization. Treatment noted: therapeutic diphenylcyclopropenone sensitization with weekly scalp DPC. TCRdb ran MiXCR on the RACE reads and lists one entry per CDR3 protein. The sample holds about 90,000 distinct CDR3 sequences, about a tenth seen once. Sequenced material: whole blood, taken in connection with sensitization to the hapten diphenylcyclopropenone (DPC). Receptors were obtained from a woman aged 25 to 39 with alopecia areata. Some clones in this sample may be carry-over from other donors' samples.

The table lists this clonotype with many counts. The chain links TRBV7-9 to TRBJ2-1; D is uncertain. Germline V CDR1 and CDR2: SEHNR, FQNEAQ (reference sequence). The CDR3 spans 15 residues. Deletions cut 2 bases from V and 2 bases from J, with 10 bases between. The CDR3 region has the DNA TGTGCCAGCAGCTTAAGGCTTACAACCTACAATGAGCAGTTCTTC. Translation gives CASSLRLTTYNEQFF.

The rearrangement uses TRBV5-1 and TRBJ1-2; tentative D call: TRBD1 (5 bases). The CDR3 covers 12 residues. The germline gives CDR1 SGHRS, CDR2 YFSETQ. Trimming shortened V by 0 bases and J by 7 bases, and 7 bases separated the two germline ends. The DNA of the CDR3 is TGCGCCAGCAGCTTGGAGGACATTGGCTACACCTTC. Encoded protein: CASSLEDIGYTF.

The chain couples TRBV10-3 to TRBJ1-2; D call uncertain. The CDR3 covers 12 residues. The germline V and J ends were trimmed by 2 bases and 4 bases, with 5 bases remaining between them. The germline V gene encodes CDR1 ENHRY and CDR2 SYGVKD. CDR3 coding DNA: TGTGCCATCAGTGAGCAGGCCTATGGCTACACCTTC. Its protein product is CAISEQAYGYTF.

In its sample, this clonotype was seen many times. This chain connects TRBV29-1 to TRBJ2-3; tentatively, D is TRBD2 (6 bases). The CDR3 contains 13 residues. Trimming took 4 bases from V and 2 from J, leaving 10 bases between them. Germline V lookup: CDR1 SQVTM, CDR2 ANQGSEA. The CDR3 coding sequence is TGCAGCGTTGTGGAGGGATTCACAGATACGCAGTATTTT. Protein sequence: CSVVEGFTDTQYF.

CDR3 region: CASSLFGVVTDTQYF. The CDR3, as DNA: TGCGCCAGCAGCTTGTTCGGGGTGGTCACAGATACGCAGTATTTT. J is TRBJ2-3 and V is TRBV5-1; D is perhaps TRBD2 (5 bases). V lost 1 base and J 2 bases, leaving 11 bases between the germline ends. From germline, CDR1 is SGHRS and CDR2 YFSETQ. The CDR3 extends over 15 amino acids. Full variable domain (rest looked up from reference TRBV5-1 and TRBJ2-3): KAGVTQTPRYLIKTRGQQVTLSCSPISGHRSVSWYQQTPGQGLQFLFEYFSETQRNKGNFPGRFSGRQFSNSRSEMNVSTLELGDSALYLCASSLFGVVTDTQYFGPGTRLTVL.

This clonotype has only a few counts. The chain uses TRBV27 and TRBJ1-2; D call uncertain. This CDR3 has 13 amino acids. The V end lost 3 bases, the J end lost 8 bases, and 13 bases lay between the germline ends. Germline V gene lookup returns CDR1 MNHEY and CDR2 SMNVEV (reference sequence). The CDR3 reads CASSFGPPMGYTF. The CDR3 DNA reads as TGTGCCAGCAGTTTCGGCCCCCCTATGGGCTACACCTTC.

This clonotype was counted at least ten times. This chain links TRBV18 with TRBJ1-2; 7 bases line up with TRBD1. The CDR3 consists of 13 residues. Trimming removed 3 bases from V and 2 bases from J; junction bases left unmatched: 0. Per germline, CDR1 KGHSH and CDR2 LQKENI. The CDR3: CASSPDRNYGYTF. The CDR3 region has the DNA TGTGCCAGCTCACCGGACAGGAACTATGGCTACACCTTC.

The chain uses TRBV5-1 and TRBJ1-4; a possible D gene is TRBD1 (6 bases). Germline CDR1 SGHRS, CDR2 YFSETQ. The CDR3 has 17 amino acids. Trimming pared 5 bases from V and 4 bases from J, leaving 21 bases between. The CDR3 here is CASSSGALPGVNEKLFF. CDR3 nucleotide sequence: TGCGCCAGCAGTTCGGGGGCGCTGCCGGGAGTTAATGAAAAACTGTTTTTT.

This clonotype appeared a few times. The rearrangement links TRBV2 to TRBJ1-5, with D perhaps matching TRBD1 (6 bases). The CDR3 consists of 15 residues. Germline assignment: CDR1 SNHLY and CDR2 FYNNEI. V was clipped by 4 bases and J by 4 bases, with 14 bases between them. The CDR3 is CASSGGRRGNQPQHF. The CDR3 DNA reads TGTGCCAGCAGTGGGGGGCGGCGCGGGAATCAGCCCCAGCATTTT.

This clonotype was detected ten times or more. The rearrangement uses TRBV25-1 and TRBJ2-2, with 13 bases that match TRBD2. The J segment lost 0 bases and the V segment lost 6 bases, leaving 4 bases of the junction unmatched. The CDR3 length is 17 residues. Germline values: CDR1 MGHDK, CDR2 SYGVNS. CDR3 coding DNA: TGTGCCAGCAGGGGACTAGCGGGAACTGCGAACACCGGGGAGCTGTTTTTT. Protein: CASRGLAGTANTGELFF.

V is TRBV28 and J is TRBJ1-4, with a weak D call TRBD1 (6 bases). The CDR3 covers 15 residues. Germline values: CDR1 MDHEN, CDR2 SYDVKM. Trimming removed 0 bases from V and 6 bases from J, with 11 bases in between. CDR3 nucleotide sequence: TGTGCCAGCAGTTTATGGGGCAGGGGAGATGAAAAACTGTTTTTT. Amino acid sequence: CASSLWGRGDEKLFF.

This clonotype was picked up a small number of times. The chain links TRBV10-3 to TRBJ2-1; 8 bases match TRBD2. Germline loops: CDR1 ENHRY, CDR2 SYGVKD. The length of the CDR3 is 17 residues. After removal of 4 bases from V and 0 bases from J, the junction contained 8 bases not matched to a gene. This chain's CDR3 is CAISGSVSGSSYNEQFF. The CDR3 nucleotides read TGTGCCATCAGTGGATCGGTGAGCGGGAGCTCCTACAATGAGCAGTTCTTC.

This clonotype came up a few times. As DNA, the CDR3 is TGTGCCAGCTCACGAGGGGACGAGCAGTACGTC. It specifies CASSRGDEQYV. The V gene is TRBV18, the J gene TRBJ2-7, with D perhaps matching TRBD1 or TRBD2 (5 bases each). CDR3 length: 11 amino acids. V lost 4 bases and J lost 5, with 6 bases in between. CDR1 and CDR2 (germline): KGHSH, LQKENI.

This clonotype appeared a few times. This chain connects TRBV28 to TRBJ2-6; D is uncertain. The germline V gene has CDR1 MDHEN and CDR2 SYDVKM. With 1 base removed from V and 0 bases from J, the gap between germline ends came to 7 bases. This CDR3 is built from 16 residues. The CDR3 bases are TGTGCCAGCAGTTTATTAGTGGACTCTGGGGCCAACGTCCTGACTTTC. Protein: CASSLLVDSGANVLTF.

This CDR3 is CASSLEWTGRSPLHF. CDR3 bases: TGTGCCAGCAGCTTAGAGTGGACAGGGCGATCACCCCTCCACTTT. The rearrangement joins TRBV7-2 to TRBJ1-6; TRBD1 agrees at 8 bases. Germline trimming cut 1 base from V and 10 bases from J; bases unmatched to any gene: 6. Per germline, CDR1 SGHTA and CDR2 FQGNSA. The CDR3 sequence is 15 residues long. The full variable domain, rest sourced from reference TRBV7-2 and TRBJ1-6, is GAGVSQSPSNKVTEKGKDVELRCDPISGHTALYWYRQSLGQGLEFLIYFQGNSAPDKSGLPSDRFSAERTGGSVSTLTIQRTQQEDSAVYLCASSLEWTGRSPLHFGNGTRLTVT.

This clonotype was counted many times. V and J are TRBV28 and TRBJ2-4; possibly TRBD1 or TRBD2 for D (5 bases each). The CDR3 extends over 13 amino acids. The V end lost 11 bases, the J end lost 9 bases, and 20 bases lay between the germline ends. Germline V lookup: CDR1 MDHEN, CDR2 SYDVKM. CDR3 in amino acids: CALKRGWPGIQYF. The CDR3 DNA sequence: TGTGCCCTAAAGAGGGGTTGGCCGGGCATTCAGTACTTC.

This clonotype appeared many times. The chain has TRBV11-3 and TRBJ2-1; TRBD2 matches at 8 bases. Germline loops: CDR1 SGHNT, CDR2 YENEEA. V lost 2 bases to trimming and J lost 10 bases; unmatched junction nucleotides: 10. CDR3 size: 15 residues. In DNA form, the CDR3 reads TGTGCCAGCAGCTTAATGAGCGGGGGCCATTGGGAGCAGTTCTTC. Translating gives CASSLMSGGHWEQFF.

This clonotype has more than one count but fewer than ten. The gene calls are TRBV28 and TRBJ2-2; 7 nucleotides agree with TRBD1. Losses at the gene ends were 6 bases for V and 7 bases for J; bases not matched to a gene: 8. CDR3 length: 14 residues. The V gene's germline CDR1 is MDHEN and CDR2 SYDVKM. DNA for the CDR3: TGTGCCAGCAGCCTCACAGGGGTATTCGGGGAGCTGTTTTTT. Its protein is CASSLTGVFGELFF.

This chain connects TRBV15 to TRBJ2-3, with D possibly being TRBD1 (5 bases). The CDR3 is 15 amino acids. CDR1 and CDR2 from the germline V gene are LNHNV and YYDKDF (reference sequence). Trimming removed 1 base at V and 1 base at J, with 9 bases between. The chain's CDR3 is CATSRGTGRTDTQYF. CDR3 nucleotides: TGTGCCACCAGCAGAGGCACAGGCCGCACAGATACGCAGTATTTT.

This sequence joins TRBV12-3 or TRBV12-4 and TRBJ1-5; D remains ambiguous. This CDR3 comprises 14 residues. Trimming took off 8 bases at V and 1 base at J, with 12 bases between the two ends. The CDR3 reads CASGPEGSNQPQHF. The CDR3 DNA sequence: TGTGCCAGCGGACCCGAAGGGAGCAATCAGCCCCAGCATTTT.

There are a few counts of this clonotype. The chain recombines TRBV4-2 with TRBJ2-2, with D possibly being TRBD1 or TRBD2 (5 bases each). From germline, CDR1 is LGHNA and CDR2 YNFKEQ. The length of the CDR3 is 13 residues. V was pared by 1 base and J by 8 bases, with 8 bases between. Here the CDR3 reads CASSQGDGGELFF. As DNA, the CDR3 is TGTGCCAGCAGCCAAGGGGACGGGGGGGAGCTGTTTTTT.